This entry describes one T cell receptor (beta chain). The antigen it recognizes is unknown. Qualities for individual bases were not recorded, and no much larger clone is one base off. These data come from a study of T cell repertoires in cytomegalovirus infection (dated by TCRdb to 2018 to 2020). Regarding the research as a whole: Donor HLA type was relevant to the analysis, because carriage of CMV infection together with the matching HLA type was indicated by public TCR beta signatures. Here is what the overall study found, with its caveats: The ex vivo response was dominated by HLA-C-restricted CMV-specific TCR beta clonotypes, and the single most frequent clonotype in two of eight donors was supplied by these HLA-C-restricted clonotypes. Cumulative frequency of public TCR beta family members discriminated carriers of CMV infection plus the relevant HLA type in this cohort and an independent 352-donor cohort.

The germline V gene supplies CDR1 SGHRS and CDR2 YFSETQ. Its CDR3 holds 14 amino acids, cysteine through phenylalanine. The kept DNA is CDR3 alone, 42 bases in frame from the first base. Trimming at the junction amounts to 4 bases on V and 0 bases on J, and the germline ends lie 11 bases apart. Data came from an Illumina HiSeq 1500. TCRdb redid the processing of the public reads, applying fastp at Q25 and MiXCR, and retained in-frame beta chains. All rows with the same CDR3 protein become a single entry with the most common DNA and genes. The sample table records 150,000 to 200,000 distinct CDR3 sequences; approximately 19% of these occur just once. Around 3.2% of the sample belongs to the ten largest clones.

Sequenced material: PBMCs. The V and J genes are TRBV5-1 and TRBJ2-7; no D segment can be confidently identified. The receptor's source is a human donor in good health (CMV status not recorded). Some clones in this sample may be carry-over from other donors' samples. The DNA is as follows: TGCGCCAGCAGCCCGGACGCCCACTCCTACGAGCAGTACTTC. Its protein reads: CASSPDAHSYEQYF. This CDR3, with the reference TRBV5-1 and TRBJ2-7 proteins standing in past its ends, gives the full variable domain KAGVTQTPRYLIKTRGQQVTLSCSPISGHRSVSWYQQTPGQGLQFLFEYFSETQRNKGNFPGRFSGRQFSNSRSEMNVSTLELGDSALYLCASSPDAHSYEQYFGPGTRLTVT.